This section outlines one T cell receptor beta chain sequence together with its context. Its cognate antigen is unknown. Sequenced by immunoSEQ multiplex PCR; TCRdb stores in-frame clones only, minus some. The sample holds some 2,500,000 clones, over 85% seen once. The sample originates from a study of shared clonotypes between healthy human individuals. Findings and caveats of the study: Sorted-subset sequencing was shown by rarefaction to be incomplete despite large depth. There were few donors, and this limited the genetic and exposure-history diversity represented.

Donors, without exception, were Caucasian adults residing in Nashville, Tennessee. CD4+ cells were split into CD45RA+ naive and CD45RA-negative memory subsets. V was clipped by 4 bases and J by 0 bases; unmatched bases: 3. The CDR3 sequence is 14 residues long. Germline V gene data show CDR1 as KGHSH and CDR2 as LQKENI. The J gene is TRBJ2-7, the V gene TRBV18; 7 bases map to TRBD1. The source material was naive CD4+ T cells from PBMCs. Subset defined: CD45RA+ positively selected. The TCR sequence derives from a man between 18 and 29 years old in good health. Some clones in this sample may be carry-over from other donors' samples. The CDR3 DNA sequence: TGTGCCAGCTCACAGGGGGCGGTCTCCTACGAGCAGTACTTC. Translated: CASSQGAVSYEQYF.